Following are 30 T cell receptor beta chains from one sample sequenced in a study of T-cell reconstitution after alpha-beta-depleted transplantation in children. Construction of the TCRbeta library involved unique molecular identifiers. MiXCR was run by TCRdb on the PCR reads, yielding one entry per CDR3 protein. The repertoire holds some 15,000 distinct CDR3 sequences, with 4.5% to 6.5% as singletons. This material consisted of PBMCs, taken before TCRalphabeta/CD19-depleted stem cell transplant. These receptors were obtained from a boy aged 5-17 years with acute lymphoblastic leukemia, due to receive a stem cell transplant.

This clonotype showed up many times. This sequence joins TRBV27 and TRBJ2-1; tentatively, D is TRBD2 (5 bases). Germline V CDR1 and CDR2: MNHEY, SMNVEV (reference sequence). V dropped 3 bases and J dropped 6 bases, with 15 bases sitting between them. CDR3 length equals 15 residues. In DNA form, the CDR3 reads TGTGCCAGCAGTTTTAAAAGGAGGAGGAGCAATGAGCAGTTCTTC. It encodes CASSFKRRRSNEQFF.

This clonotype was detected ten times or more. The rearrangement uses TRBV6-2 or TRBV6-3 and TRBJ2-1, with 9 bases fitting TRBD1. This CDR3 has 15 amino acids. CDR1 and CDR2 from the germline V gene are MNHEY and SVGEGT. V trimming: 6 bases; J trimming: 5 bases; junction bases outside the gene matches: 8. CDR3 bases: TGTGCCAGCAGGACCACAGGGGGCGGAAACAATGAGCAGTTCTTC. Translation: CASRTTGGGNNEQFF.

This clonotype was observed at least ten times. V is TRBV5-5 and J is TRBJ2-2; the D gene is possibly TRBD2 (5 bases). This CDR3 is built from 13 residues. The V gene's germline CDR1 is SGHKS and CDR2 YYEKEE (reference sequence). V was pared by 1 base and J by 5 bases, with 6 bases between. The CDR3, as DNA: TGTGCCAGCAGCTTGTGGGAGACCGGGGAGCTGTTTTTT. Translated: CASSLWETGELFF.

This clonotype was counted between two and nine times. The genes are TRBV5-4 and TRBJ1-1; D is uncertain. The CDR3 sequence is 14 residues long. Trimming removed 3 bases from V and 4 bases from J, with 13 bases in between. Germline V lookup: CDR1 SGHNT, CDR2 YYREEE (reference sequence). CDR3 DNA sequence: TGTGCCAGCAGCTGGACCTTAAACGGCACTGAAGCTTTCTTT. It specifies CASSWTLNGTEAFF.

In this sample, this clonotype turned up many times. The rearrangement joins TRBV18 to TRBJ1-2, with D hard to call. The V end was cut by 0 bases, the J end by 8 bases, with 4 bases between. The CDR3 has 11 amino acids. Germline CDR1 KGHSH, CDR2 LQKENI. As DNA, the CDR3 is TGTGCCAGCTCACCACCGGAAGGCTACACCTTC. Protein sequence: CASSPPEGYTF.

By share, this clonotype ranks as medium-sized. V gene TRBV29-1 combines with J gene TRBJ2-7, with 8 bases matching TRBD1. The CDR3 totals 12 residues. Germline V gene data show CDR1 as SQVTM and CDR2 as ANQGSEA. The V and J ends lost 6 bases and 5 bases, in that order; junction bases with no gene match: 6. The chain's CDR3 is CSVYDRGHEQYF. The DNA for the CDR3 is TGCAGCGTATACGACAGGGGCCACGAGCAGTACTTC.

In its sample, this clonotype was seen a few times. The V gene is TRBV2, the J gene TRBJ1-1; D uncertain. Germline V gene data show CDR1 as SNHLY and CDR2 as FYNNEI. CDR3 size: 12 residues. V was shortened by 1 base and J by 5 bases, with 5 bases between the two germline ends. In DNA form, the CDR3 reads TGTGCCAGCAGTGAAGTTTTTACTGAAGCTTTCTTT. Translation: CASSEVFTEAFF.

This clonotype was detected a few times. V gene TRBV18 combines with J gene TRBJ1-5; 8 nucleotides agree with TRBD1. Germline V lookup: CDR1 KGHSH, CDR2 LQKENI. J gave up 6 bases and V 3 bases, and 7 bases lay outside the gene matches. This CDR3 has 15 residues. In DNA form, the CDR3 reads TGTGCCAGCTCACCGCAATCAGGGGGCCGTCAGCCCCAGCATTTT. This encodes CASSPQSGGRQPQHF.

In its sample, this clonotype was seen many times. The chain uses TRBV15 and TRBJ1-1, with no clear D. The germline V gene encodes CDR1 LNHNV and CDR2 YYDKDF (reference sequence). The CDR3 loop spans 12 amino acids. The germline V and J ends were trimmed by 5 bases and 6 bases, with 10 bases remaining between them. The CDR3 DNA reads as TGTGCCACCAGCGTAGGAAGGTCTGAAGCTTTCTTT. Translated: CATSVGRSEAFF.

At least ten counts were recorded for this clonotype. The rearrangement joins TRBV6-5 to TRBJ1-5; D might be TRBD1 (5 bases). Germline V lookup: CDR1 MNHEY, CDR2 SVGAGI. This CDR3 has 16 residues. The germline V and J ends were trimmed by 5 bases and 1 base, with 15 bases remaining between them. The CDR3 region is CASSNDSYGSNQPQHF. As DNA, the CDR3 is TGTGCCAGCAGTAACGACAGCTATGGGAGCAATCAGCCCCAGCATTTT.

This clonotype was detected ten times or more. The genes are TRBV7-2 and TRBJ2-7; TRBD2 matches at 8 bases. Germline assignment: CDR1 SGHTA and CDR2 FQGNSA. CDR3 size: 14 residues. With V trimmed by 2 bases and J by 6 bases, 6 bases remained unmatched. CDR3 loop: CASSLSGGFAEQYF. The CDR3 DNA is TGTGCCAGCAGCTTATCGGGGGGGTTTGCCGAGCAGTACTTC.

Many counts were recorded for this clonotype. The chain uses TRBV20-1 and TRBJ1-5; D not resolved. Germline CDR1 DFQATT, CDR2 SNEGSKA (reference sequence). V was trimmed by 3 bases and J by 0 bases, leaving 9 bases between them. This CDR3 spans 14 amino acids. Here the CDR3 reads CSASPQLSNQPQHF. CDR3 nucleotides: TGCAGTGCTAGTCCACAACTTAGCAATCAGCCCCAGCATTTT.

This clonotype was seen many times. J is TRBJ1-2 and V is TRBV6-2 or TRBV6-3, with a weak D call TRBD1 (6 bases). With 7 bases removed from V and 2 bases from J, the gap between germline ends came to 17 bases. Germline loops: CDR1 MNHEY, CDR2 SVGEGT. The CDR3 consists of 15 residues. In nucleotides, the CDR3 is TGTGCCAGCACCCAAACGCTTGGACAGAACTATGGCTACACCTTC. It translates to CASTQTLGQNYGYTF.

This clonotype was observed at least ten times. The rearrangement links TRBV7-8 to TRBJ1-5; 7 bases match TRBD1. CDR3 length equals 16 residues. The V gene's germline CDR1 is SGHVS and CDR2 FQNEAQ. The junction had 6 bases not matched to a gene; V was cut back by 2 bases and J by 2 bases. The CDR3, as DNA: TGTGCCAGCAGCTTACGAGGGGGCGCGGGCAATCAGCCCCAGCATTTT. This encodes CASSLRGGAGNQPQHF.

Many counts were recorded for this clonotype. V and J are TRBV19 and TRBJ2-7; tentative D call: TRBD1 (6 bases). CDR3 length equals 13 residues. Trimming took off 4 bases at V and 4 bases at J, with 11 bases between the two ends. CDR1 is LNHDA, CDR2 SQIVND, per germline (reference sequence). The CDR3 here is CASSNGQLYEQYF. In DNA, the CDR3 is TGTGCCAGTAGTAACGGACAGCTTTACGAGCAGTACTTC.

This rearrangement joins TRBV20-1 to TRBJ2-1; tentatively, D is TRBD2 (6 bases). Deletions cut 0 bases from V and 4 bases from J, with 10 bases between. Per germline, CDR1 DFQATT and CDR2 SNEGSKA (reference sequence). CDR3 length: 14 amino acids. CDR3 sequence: CSARDPGEYNEQFF. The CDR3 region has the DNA TGCAGTGCTAGAGACCCGGGAGAATACAATGAGCAGTTCTTC.

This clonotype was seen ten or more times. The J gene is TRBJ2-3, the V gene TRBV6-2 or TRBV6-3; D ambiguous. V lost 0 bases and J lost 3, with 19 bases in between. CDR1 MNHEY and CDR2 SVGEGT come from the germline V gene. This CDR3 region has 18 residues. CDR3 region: CASSYSSGRPEKTDTQYF. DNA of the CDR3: TGTGCCAGCAGTTACTCTTCCGGCAGGCCAGAGAAGACAGATACGCAGTATTTT.

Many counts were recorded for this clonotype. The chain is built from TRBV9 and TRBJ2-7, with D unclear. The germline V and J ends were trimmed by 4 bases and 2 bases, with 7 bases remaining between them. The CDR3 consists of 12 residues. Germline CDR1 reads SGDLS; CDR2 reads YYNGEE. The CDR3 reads CASSPSTYEQYF. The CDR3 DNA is TGTGCCAGCAGCCCGTCCACCTACGAGCAGTACTTC.

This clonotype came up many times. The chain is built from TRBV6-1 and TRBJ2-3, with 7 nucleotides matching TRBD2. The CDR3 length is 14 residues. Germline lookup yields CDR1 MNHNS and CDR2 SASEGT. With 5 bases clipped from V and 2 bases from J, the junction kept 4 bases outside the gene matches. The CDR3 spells CASSRAGYTDTQYF. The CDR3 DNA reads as TGTGCCAGCAGTAGAGCGGGGTACACAGATACGCAGTATTTT.

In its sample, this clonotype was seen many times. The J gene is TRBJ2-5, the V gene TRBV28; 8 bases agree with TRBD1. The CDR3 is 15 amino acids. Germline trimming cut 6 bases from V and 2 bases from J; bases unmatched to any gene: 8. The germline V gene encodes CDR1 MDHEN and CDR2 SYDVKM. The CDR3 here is CASSMTGAGQETQYF. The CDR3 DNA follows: TGTGCCAGCAGCATGACAGGGGCCGGTCAAGAGACCCAGTACTTC. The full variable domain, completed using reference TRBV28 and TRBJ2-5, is DVKVTQSSRYLVKRTGEKVFLECVQDMDHENMFWYRQDPGLGLRLIYFSYDVKMKEKGDIPEGYSVSREKKERFSLILESASTNQTSMYLCASSMTGAGQETQYFGPGTRLLVL.

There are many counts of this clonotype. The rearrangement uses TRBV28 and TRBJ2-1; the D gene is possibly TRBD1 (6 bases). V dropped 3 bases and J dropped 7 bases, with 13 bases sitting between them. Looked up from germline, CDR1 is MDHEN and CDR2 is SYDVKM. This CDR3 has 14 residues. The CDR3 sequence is CASSFQDRMNEQFF. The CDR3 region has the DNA TGTGCCAGCAGTTTCCAAGACAGGATGAATGAGCAGTTCTTC.

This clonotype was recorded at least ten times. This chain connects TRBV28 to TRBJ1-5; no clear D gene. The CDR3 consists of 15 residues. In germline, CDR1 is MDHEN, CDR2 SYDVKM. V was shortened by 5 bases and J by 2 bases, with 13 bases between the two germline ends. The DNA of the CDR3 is TGTGCCAGCAGTGATGGGCGTAGGGGCAATCAGCCCCAGCATTTT. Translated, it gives CASSDGRRGNQPQHF.

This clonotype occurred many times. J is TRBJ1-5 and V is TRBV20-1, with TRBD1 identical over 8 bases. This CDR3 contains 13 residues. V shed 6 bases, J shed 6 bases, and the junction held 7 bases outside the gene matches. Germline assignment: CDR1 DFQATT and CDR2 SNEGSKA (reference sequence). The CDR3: CSATGQGGQPQHF. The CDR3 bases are TGCAGTGCCACCGGACAGGGTGGTCAGCCCCAGCATTTT.

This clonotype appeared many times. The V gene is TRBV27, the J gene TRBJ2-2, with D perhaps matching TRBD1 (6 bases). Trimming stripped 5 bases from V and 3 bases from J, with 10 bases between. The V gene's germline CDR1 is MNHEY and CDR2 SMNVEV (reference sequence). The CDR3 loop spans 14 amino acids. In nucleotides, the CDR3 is TGTGCCAGCAGTCGCCAGGGGTACACCGGGGAGCTGTTTTTT. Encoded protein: CASSRQGYTGELFF.

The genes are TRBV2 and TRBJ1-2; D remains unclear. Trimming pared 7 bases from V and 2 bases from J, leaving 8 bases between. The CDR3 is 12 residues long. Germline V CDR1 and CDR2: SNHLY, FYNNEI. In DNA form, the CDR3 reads TGTGCCAGCATGAAGGAAAACTATGGCTACACCTTC. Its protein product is CASMKENYGYTF.

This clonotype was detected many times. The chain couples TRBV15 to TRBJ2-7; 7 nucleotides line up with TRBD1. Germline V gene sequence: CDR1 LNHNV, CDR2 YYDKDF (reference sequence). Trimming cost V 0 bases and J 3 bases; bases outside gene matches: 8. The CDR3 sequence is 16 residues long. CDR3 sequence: CATSRDLGDRFYEQYF. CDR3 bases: TGTGCCACCAGCAGAGATCTTGGGGACAGATTCTACGAGCAGTACTTC. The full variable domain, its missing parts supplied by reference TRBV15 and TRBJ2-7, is DAMVIQNPRYQVTQFGKPVTLSCSQTLNHNVMYWYQQKSSQAPKLLFHYYDKDFNNEADTPDNFQSRRPNTSFCFLDIRSPGLGDTAMYLCATSRDLGDRFYEQYFGPGTRLTVT.

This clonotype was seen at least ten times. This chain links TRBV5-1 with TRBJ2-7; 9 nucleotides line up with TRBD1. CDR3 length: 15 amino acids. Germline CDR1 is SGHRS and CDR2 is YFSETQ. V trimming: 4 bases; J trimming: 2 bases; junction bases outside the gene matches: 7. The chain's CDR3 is CASSPTGGEAYEQYF. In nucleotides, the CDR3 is TGCGCCAGCAGCCCTACAGGGGGCGAGGCCTACGAGCAGTACTTC.

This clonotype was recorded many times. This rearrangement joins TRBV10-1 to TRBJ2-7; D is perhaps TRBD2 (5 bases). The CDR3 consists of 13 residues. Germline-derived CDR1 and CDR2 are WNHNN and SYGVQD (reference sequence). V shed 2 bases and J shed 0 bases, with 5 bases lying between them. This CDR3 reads CASSEGSSYEQYF. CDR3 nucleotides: TGCGCCAGCAGTGAGGGGAGCTCCTACGAGCAGTACTTC.

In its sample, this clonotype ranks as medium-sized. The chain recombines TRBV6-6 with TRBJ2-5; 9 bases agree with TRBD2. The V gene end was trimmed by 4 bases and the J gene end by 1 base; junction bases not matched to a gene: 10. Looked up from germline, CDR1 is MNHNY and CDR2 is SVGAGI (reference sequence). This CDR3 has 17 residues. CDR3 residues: CASSSTIGTSSQETQYF. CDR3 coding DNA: TGTGCCAGCAGTTCAACGATCGGGACTAGCAGCCAAGAGACCCAGTACTTC.

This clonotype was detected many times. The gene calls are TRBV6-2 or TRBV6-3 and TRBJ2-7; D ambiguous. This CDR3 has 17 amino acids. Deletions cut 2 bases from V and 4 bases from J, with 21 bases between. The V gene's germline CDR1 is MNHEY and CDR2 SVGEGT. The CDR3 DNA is TGTGCCAGCAGTTACCCAGCCCCGGCAGGCGCCTTATACGAGCAGTACTTC. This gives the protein CASSYPAPAGALYEQYF.